This T cell receptor beta chain was identified during a study of T-cell reconstitution after alpha-beta-depleted transplantation in children. General study results and limits: There were reportedly several hundred expanded graft clones from which alpha-beta T cells came about two months after transplant. After one year, T-cell counts and TCRbeta diversity mostly came from new T cells.

This clonotype was picked up many times. The antigen is unknown. The germline gives CDR1 SGHRS, CDR2 YFSETQ. The length of the CDR3 is 14 residues. With V trimmed by 7 bases and J by 4 bases, 8 bases remained unmatched. Using unique molecular identifiers, the investigators prepared the TCRbeta library. TCRdb passed the PCR reads through MiXCR, listing each CDR3 protein once. Of roughly 670,000 distinct CDR3 sequences in the sample, about 12% were seen once. The receptor comes from a girl aged 2 to 10 with congenital amegakaryocytic thrombocytopenia, due to receive a stem cell transplant. The chain joins TRBV5-1 to TRBJ1-1; 9 bases are a match to TRBD1. The sequencing here drew on PBMCs, taken before TCRalphabeta/CD19-depleted stem cell transplant. The DNA for the CDR3 is TGCGCCAGCGGGGGACAGGGTAAGGGCACTGAAGCTTTCTTT. Its translation is CASGGQGKGTEAFF.